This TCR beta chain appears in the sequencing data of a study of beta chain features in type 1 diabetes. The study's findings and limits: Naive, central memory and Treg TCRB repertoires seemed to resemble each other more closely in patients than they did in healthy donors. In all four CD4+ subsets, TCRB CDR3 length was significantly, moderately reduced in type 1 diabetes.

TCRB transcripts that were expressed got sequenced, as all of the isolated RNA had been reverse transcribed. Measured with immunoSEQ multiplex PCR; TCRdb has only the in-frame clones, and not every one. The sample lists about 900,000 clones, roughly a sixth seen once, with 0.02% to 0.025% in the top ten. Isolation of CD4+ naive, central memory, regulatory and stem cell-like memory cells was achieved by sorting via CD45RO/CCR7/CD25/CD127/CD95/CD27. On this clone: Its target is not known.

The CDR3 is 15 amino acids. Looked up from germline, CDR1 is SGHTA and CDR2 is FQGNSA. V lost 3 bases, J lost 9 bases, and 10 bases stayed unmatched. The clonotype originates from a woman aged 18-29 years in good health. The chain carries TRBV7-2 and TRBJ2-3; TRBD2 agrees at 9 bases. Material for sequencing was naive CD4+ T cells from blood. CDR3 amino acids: CASSFLYASGNTQYF. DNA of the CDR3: TGTGCCAGCAGCTTCCTATACGCTAGCGGGAACACGCAGTATTTT.